This T cell receptor beta chain was recorded in a study of blood T cell repertoires in COVID-19. Overall study context: The samples span acute and convalescent COVID-19 from the United States, Italy and Spain.

The germline V gene encodes CDR1 SQVTM and CDR2 ANQGSEA. This CDR3 is 15 amino acids long. V lost 4 bases, J lost 4 bases, and 12 bases stayed unmatched. Participant age was about 18 to 89 years, and participants resided in fewer than 25 US areas. Cohort 3 recovered donors had two negative PCRs, clearance, or symptom resolution. Profiling relied on immunoSEQ multiplex PCR, and the TCRdb table lists in-frame clones only, not all of them. The table records 55,000 to 70,000 clones, around 89% of them present only once. This receptor was taken from a woman in her thirties or forties who had recovered from COVID-19. The sample consisted of PBMCs or T cells enriched from blood (not recorded which). The chain links TRBV29-1 to TRBJ1-1; 7 nucleotides match TRBD1. The CDR3: CSVVWRGRKGTEAFF. DNA for the CDR3: TGCAGCGTTGTCTGGAGGGGGCGAAAAGGCACTGAAGCTTTCTTT.